The 28 T cell receptor beta chains below all came from one sample that was sequenced in a study of OX40 agonist ivuxolimab in advanced cancers. Repertoires were generated with immunoSEQ multiplex PCR, while TCRdb's copy carries only in-frame clones and drops some. The sample shows approximately 68,000 clones, roughly 90% of them seen only once. The sequencing here drew on CD4+ or CD8+ T cells sorted from blood, taken in a trial of the OX40 agonist ivuxolimab. All receptors derive from an adult with an advanced solid tumor such as melanoma, head and neck, liver or kidney cancer.

This sequence joins TRBV5-1 and TRBJ2-1; 11 nucleotides agree with TRBD2. The trim removed 1 base at V and 7 bases at J, leaving 7 bases unmatched. Germline V gene lookup returns CDR1 SGHRS and CDR2 YFSETQ. This CDR3 has 16 amino acids. CDR3 amino acids: CASSLKLAGVQNEQFF. In DNA, the CDR3 is TGCGCCAGCAGCTTGAAACTAGCGGGAGTGCAGAATGAGCAGTTCTTC.

The chain employs TRBV28 and TRBJ2-2, with a tentative D call TRBD1 (6 bases). CDR1 is MDHEN and CDR2 is SYDVKM in the germline V gene. The CDR3 loop spans 15 amino acids. Deletions cut 7 bases from V and 1 base from J, with 13 bases between. In nucleotides, the CDR3 is TGTGCCAGCACCCCGTCGGGACAGAACACCGGGGAGCTGTTTTTT. Its translation is CASTPSGQNTGELFF.

This clone was observed once. This chain joins TRBV7-6 and TRBJ2-5, with 14 bases lining up with TRBD2. The CDR3 is 16 amino acids. The germline CDR1 and CDR2 sequences are SGHVS and FNYEAQ. Trimming at V came to 5 bases and at J to 4 bases, leaving 6 bases not matched to a gene. The CDR3 region has the DNA TGTGCCAGCAGCCTGGGGACTAGCGGGAGAAGAGAGACCCAGTACTTC. Translated: CASSLGTSGRRETQYF.

The chain uses TRBV23-1 and TRBJ2-5, with TRBD1 matching 8 bases. TRBV23-1 is known as an ORF, though its function is uncertain. CDR3 length equals 16 residues. J gave up 0 bases and V 0 bases, and 3 bases lay outside the gene matches. The CDR3 sequence: CASSQSWGQDQETQYF. The CDR3 region has the DNA TGCGCCAGCAGTCAATCATGGGGACAGGACCAAGAGACCCAGTACTTC.

The chain combines TRBV2 with TRBJ2-7; D unclear. CDR3 length: 15 residues. Between the trimmed V and J ends, which lost 2 bases and 0 bases, there was a span of 11 bases. Per the germline V gene, CDR1 is SNHLY and CDR2 is FYNNEI. CDR3 region: CASSEQIGISYEQYF. The CDR3 DNA reads as TGTGCCAGCAGTGAACAAATAGGGATCTCCTACGAGCAGTACTTC.

CDR3 region: CASSLRGPTNEKLFF. The CDR3 DNA reads as TGTGCCAGCAGCTTGAGGGGACCAACTAATGAAAAACTGTTTTTT. V gene TRBV11-2 combines with J gene TRBJ1-4; tentatively, D is TRBD1 (5 bases). V was clipped by 3 bases and J by 0 bases, with 8 bases between them. This CDR3 region has 15 residues. Germline V gene sequence: CDR1 SGHAT, CDR2 FQNNGV.

CDR3 in DNA: TGTGCCAGCAGTCCCCGACAGTACGAGCAGTACTTC. Translating gives CASSPRQYEQYF. The chain has TRBV28 and TRBJ2-7; D is possibly TRBD1 (5 bases). Germline values: CDR1 MDHEN, CDR2 SYDVKM. V lost 5 bases and J lost 4, with 9 bases in between. The CDR3 extends over 12 amino acids.

The chain carries TRBV4-1 and TRBJ2-2; D not resolved. CDR3 length: 14 residues. Trimming left V 4 bases short and J 5 bases short, with 11 bases between. Germline V gives CDR1 MGHRA, CDR2 YSYEKL. CDR3 sequence reads: CASSRATSTGELFF. The DNA for the CDR3 is TGCGCCAGCAGCCGGGCGACCAGTACCGGGGAGCTGTTTTTT.

This clone was detected once. The genes are TRBV10-3 and TRBJ2-3; TRBD1 aligns across 7 bases. The CDR3 is 14 amino acids. The germline gives CDR1 ENHRY, CDR2 SYGVKD. With V trimmed by 2 bases and J by 1 base, 0 bases remained unmatched. CDR3 DNA: TGTGCCATCAGTGAGGGACAGGGCACAGATACGCAGTATTTT. Translation: CAISEGQGTDTQYF.

The V gene is TRBV11-2, the J gene TRBJ1-2; D call uncertain. The V and J ends lost 5 bases and 4 bases respectively, with 14 bases between them. CDR3 length: 14 amino acids. Germline CDR1 is SGHAT and CDR2 is FQNNGV. CDR3 residues: CASSETKGGYGYTF. In DNA form, the CDR3 reads TGTGCCAGCAGCGAAACGAAAGGCGGCTATGGCTACACCTTC.

This chain uses TRBV29-1 with TRBJ1-2, with D possibly matching TRBD1 (6 bases). Germline CDR1 and CDR2: SQVTM and ANQGSEA. The CDR3 contains 11 residues. V dropped 7 bases and J dropped 6 bases, with 12 bases sitting between them. The CDR3 DNA reads as TGCAGCGCCGCGAGGGGGGATGGCTACACCTTC. This translates into CSAARGDGYTF.

With regard to this clone: A read error may produce the germline difference seen at one junction end. The chain links TRBV28 to TRBJ1-5; tentative D call: TRBD1 (5 bases). There are 14 residues in the CDR3. Per germline, CDR1 MDHEN and CDR2 SYDVKM. CDR3 nucleotides: TGTGCCAGCAGTCCACCGGGGGGGAGACGCGAAAGTCCTTTT. This codes for CASSPPGGRRESPF.

This rearrangement joins TRBV28 to TRBJ2-3, with D unresolved. Trimming left V 2 bases short and J 2 bases short, with 5 bases between. The CDR3 sequence is 13 residues long. The germline gives CDR1 MDHEN, CDR2 SYDVKM. CDR3 amino acids: CASSLTTTDTQYF. CDR3 nucleotides: TGTGCCAGCAGTTTAACCACCACAGATACGCAGTATTTT.

This clone appeared once. V is TRBV18 and J is TRBJ1-3; maybe TRBD1 (5 bases). Germline V gene lookup returns CDR1 KGHSH and CDR2 LQKENI. The CDR3 is made up of 16 amino acids. Trimming removed 2 bases from V and 1 base from J, with 12 bases in between. CDR3 protein: CASSPTNGGSGNTIYF. CDR3 DNA: TGTGCCAGCTCACCAACAAATGGGGGATCTGGAAACACCATATATTTT.

V gene TRBV30 combines with J gene TRBJ1-5; D is uncertain. Germline V gene sequence: CDR1 GTSNPN, CDR2 SVGIG (reference sequence). V lost 4 bases and J lost 6, with 10 bases in between. The CDR3 sequence is 12 residues long. The CDR3, as DNA: TGTGCCTGGAATCTTGGTGGTCAGCCCCAGCATTTT. Its translation: CAWNLGGQPQHF.

V and J are TRBV18 and TRBJ2-1; D unresolved. The CDR3 consists of 12 residues. The germline gives CDR1 KGHSH, CDR2 LQKENI. V was clipped by 6 bases and J by 4 bases, with 7 bases between them. Here the CDR3 DNA reads TGTGCCAGCTCCCCAGGATACAATGAGCAGTTCTTC. This codes for CASSPGYNEQFF.

The chain has TRBV7-2 and TRBJ2-3; D is perhaps TRBD1 or TRBD2 (5 bases each). V dropped 1 base and J dropped 0 bases, with 14 bases sitting between them. This CDR3 is 17 amino acids long. CDR1 is SGHTA and CDR2 is FQGNSA in the germline V gene. The CDR3, as DNA: TGTGCCAGCAGCTTAGTCCGTGGGACGCCCAGCACAGATACGCAGTATTTT. This codes for CASSLVRGTPSTDTQYF.

To note about this clone: A junction end diverges from the germline sequence, so it may reflect a read error. The chain has TRBV7-7 and TRBJ1-4, with 7 bases aligning to TRBD1. Germline-derived CDR1 and CDR2 are SSHAT and FNYEAQ (reference sequence). This CDR3 has 16 amino acids. This CDR3 reads CASSPQGGECNEKLFF. The DNA of the CDR3 is TGTGCTAGCAGTCCCCAGGGGGGAGAGTGTAATGAAAAACTGTTTTTT.

This clone was counted once. The chain has TRBV2 and TRBJ2-2; TRBD2 matches 10 bases. The V and J ends lost 7 bases and 4 bases, in that order; junction bases with no gene match: 9. CDR3 length: 16 residues. CDR1 is SNHLY, CDR2 FYNNEI, per germline. The DNA of the CDR3 is TGTGCCAGCACTTTAGCGGGAGGCCCGCGCACCGGGGAGCTGTTTTTT. Protein sequence: CASTLAGGPRTGELFF.

This rearrangement joins TRBV11-2 to TRBJ2-7; no definite D call. V lost 2 bases and J 2 bases, leaving 4 bases between the germline ends. Per the germline V gene, CDR1 is SGHAT and CDR2 is FQNNGV. The length of the CDR3 is 12 residues. CDR3 in DNA: TGTGCCAGCAGCTTACGGCCCTACGAGCAGTACTTC. Translated, it gives CASSLRPYEQYF.

The chain recombines TRBV28 with TRBJ2-7, with 7 bases fitting TRBD2. The V and J ends lost 2 bases and 3 bases, in that order; junction bases with no gene match: 4. The CDR3 contains 14 residues. Germline loops: CDR1 MDHEN, CDR2 SYDVKM. This CDR3 reads CASSLAGVLYEQYF. The DNA for the CDR3 is TGTGCCAGCAGTTTAGCGGGGGTGCTCTACGAGCAGTACTTC.

The V and J genes are TRBV10-3 and TRBJ2-1; the D is unclear. The V end was cut by 2 bases, the J end by 6 bases, with 8 bases between. Germline CDR1 and CDR2: ENHRY and SYGVKD. The CDR3 has 13 residues. The CDR3 loop reads CAISERPPNEQFF. Here the CDR3 DNA reads TGTGCCATCAGTGAGCGGCCCCCCAATGAGCAGTTCTTC.

This chain links TRBV27 with TRBJ1-6; 8 bases match TRBD1. The CDR3 length is 14 residues. J was trimmed by 9 bases and V by 3 bases; bases with no gene match: 4. Per the germline V gene, CDR1 is MNHEY and CDR2 is SMNVEV (reference sequence). The DNA for the CDR3 is TGTGCCAGCAGTTTTGGCAGGGGGCTTTCACCCCTCCACTTT. Protein product: CASSFGRGLSPLHF.

The V gene is TRBV6-1, the J gene TRBJ1-1; D is possibly TRBD1 (5 bases). CDR1 MNHNS and CDR2 SASEGT come from the germline V gene. The CDR3 length is 14 residues. The V end was cut by 6 bases, the J end by 2 bases, with 13 bases between. CDR3 nucleotides: TGTGCCAGCAGGCTACAGGTCGGAAACACTGAAGCTTTCTTT. As protein: CASRLQVGNTEAFF.

The chain combines TRBV21-1 with TRBJ1-1. TRBV21-1 constitutes a pseudogene. CDR3 length: 13 amino acids. Written as DNA, the CDR3 is TGTGCCAGCAGCCCGGGCCGGAACACTGAAGCTTTCTTT. Amino acid sequence: CASSPGRNTEAFF.

The gene calls are TRBV5-1 and TRBJ2-1; 11 nucleotides match TRBD2. The CDR3 contains 16 residues. J was trimmed by 3 bases and V by 3 bases; bases with no gene match: 5. Germline V gives CDR1 SGHRS, CDR2 YFSETQ. CDR3 region: CASSSGTSGGYNEQFF. CDR3 in DNA: TGCGCCAGCAGCTCCGGGACTAGCGGCGGCTACAATGAGCAGTTCTTC.

A word on this clone: The junction shows a germline mismatch at one end, possibly a read error. J is TRBJ2-7 and V is TRBV11-2; 10 nucleotides match TRBD2. CDR1 is SGHAT and CDR2 is FQNNGV in the germline V gene. CDR3 length: 15 residues. This CDR3 reads CATSLTTSGAPEQSF. CDR3 nucleotides: TGTGCCACCAGCTTGACTACTAGCGGGGCCCCTGAGCAGTCCTTC. The variable domain in full, with the rest retrieved from reference TRBV11-2 and TRBJ2-7, is EAGVAQSPRYKIIEKRQSVAFWCNPISGHATLYWYQQILGQGPKLLIQFQNNGVVDDSQLPKDRFSAERLKGVDSTLKIQPAKLEDSAVYLCATSLTTSGAPEQSFGPGTRLTVT.

As regards this clone: An end of the junction differs from the germline gene, which may be a read error. The gene calls are TRBV28 and TRBJ1-2; the match to TRBD1 covers 7 bases. This CDR3 comprises 11 residues. CDR1 and CDR2 (germline): MDHEN, SYDVKM. CDR3: CAGQGGYDYTF. As DNA, the CDR3 is TGTGCCGGCCAGGGGGGTTATGACTACACCTTC.